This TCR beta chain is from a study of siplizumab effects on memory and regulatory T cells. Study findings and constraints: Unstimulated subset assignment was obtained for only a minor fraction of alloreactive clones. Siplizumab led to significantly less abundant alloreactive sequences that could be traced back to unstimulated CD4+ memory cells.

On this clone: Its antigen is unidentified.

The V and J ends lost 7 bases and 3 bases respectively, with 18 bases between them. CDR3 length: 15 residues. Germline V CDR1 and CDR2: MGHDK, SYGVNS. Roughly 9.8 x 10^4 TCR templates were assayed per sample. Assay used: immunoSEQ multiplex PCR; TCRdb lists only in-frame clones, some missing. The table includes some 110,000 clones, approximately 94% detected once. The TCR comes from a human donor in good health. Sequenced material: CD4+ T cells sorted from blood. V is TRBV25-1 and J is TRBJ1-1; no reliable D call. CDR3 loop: CASNGLAEYDTEAFF. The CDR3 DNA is TGTGCCAGCAATGGGCTAGCGGAATATGACACTGAAGCTTTCTTT.